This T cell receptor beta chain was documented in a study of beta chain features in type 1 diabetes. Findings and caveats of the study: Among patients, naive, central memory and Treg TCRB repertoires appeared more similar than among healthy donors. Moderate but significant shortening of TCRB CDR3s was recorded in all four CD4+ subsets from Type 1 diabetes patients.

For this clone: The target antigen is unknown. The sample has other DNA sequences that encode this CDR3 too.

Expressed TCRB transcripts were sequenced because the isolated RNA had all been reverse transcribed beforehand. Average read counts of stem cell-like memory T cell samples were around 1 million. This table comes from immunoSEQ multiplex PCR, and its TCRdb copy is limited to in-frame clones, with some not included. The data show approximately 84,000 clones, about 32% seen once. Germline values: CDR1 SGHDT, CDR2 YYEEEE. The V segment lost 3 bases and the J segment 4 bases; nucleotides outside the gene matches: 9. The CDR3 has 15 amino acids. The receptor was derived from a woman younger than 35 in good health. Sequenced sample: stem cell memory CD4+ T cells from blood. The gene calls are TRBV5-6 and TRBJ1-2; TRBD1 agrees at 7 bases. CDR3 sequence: CASSSTRQGSYGYTF. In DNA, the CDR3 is TGTGCCAGCAGCTCGACCCGACAGGGCTCCTATGGCTACACCTTC.